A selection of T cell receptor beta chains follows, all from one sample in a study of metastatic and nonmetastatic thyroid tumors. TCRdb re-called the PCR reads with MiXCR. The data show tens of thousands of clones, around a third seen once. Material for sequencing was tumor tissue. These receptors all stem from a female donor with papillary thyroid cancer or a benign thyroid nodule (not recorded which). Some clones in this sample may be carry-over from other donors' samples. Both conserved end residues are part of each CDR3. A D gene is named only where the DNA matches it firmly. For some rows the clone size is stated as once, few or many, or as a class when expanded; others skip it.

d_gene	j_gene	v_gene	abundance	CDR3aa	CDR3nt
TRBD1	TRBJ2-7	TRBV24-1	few	CATGQGNEQYF	TGTGCCACCGGACAGGGAAACGAGCAGTACTTC
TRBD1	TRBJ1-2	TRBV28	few	CASSITGTGGGDYGYTF	TGTGCCAGCAGTATAACCGGGACAGGGGGCGGTGACTATGGCTACACCTTC
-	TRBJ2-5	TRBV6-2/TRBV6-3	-	CASSSLPGETQYF	TGTGCCAGCAGTTCCCTACCTGGTGAGACCCAGTACTTC
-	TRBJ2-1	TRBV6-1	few	CASFKGGEGNEQFF	TGTGCCAGCTTCAAAGGGGGGGAGGGAAATGAGCAGTTCTTC
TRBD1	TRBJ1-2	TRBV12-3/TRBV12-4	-	CASSLFDRGLGYTF	TGTGCCAGCAGTTTATTCGACAGGGGGCTAGGCTACACCTTC
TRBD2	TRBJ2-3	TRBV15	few	CATSTGLAGEGDTQYF	TGTGCCACCAGCACCGGACTAGCGGGAGAAGGAGATACGCAGTATTTT
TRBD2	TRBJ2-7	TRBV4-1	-	CASSQGREGYEQYF	TGCGCCAGCAGCCAAGGGCGGGAGGGCTACGAGCAGTACTTC
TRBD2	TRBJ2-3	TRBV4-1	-	CASSQAPGLPSTDTQYF	TGCGCCAGCAGCCAAGCACCGGGACTACCAAGCACAGATACGCAGTATTTT
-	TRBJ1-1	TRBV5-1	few	CASSPLRGSEAFF	TGCGCCAGCAGCCCGCTCCGGGGATCTGAAGCTTTCTTT
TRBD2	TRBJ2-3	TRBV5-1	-	CASSTGLAGPSRDTQYF	TGCGCCAGCAGCACGGGACTAGCGGGTCCCTCCCGGGATACGCAGTATTTT
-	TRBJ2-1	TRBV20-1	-	CSTPVRGNEQFF	TGCAGTACCCCCGTCCGGGGCAATGAGCAGTTCTTC
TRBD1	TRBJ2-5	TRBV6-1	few	CASSNTRQGEETQYF	TGTGCCAGCAGTAACACCCGACAGGGCGAAGAGACCCAGTACTTC
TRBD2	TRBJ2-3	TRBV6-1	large	CASSGGTSGADTQYF	TGTGCCAGCAGTGGAGGGACTAGTGGAGCAGATACGCAGTATTTT
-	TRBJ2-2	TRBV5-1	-	CASSFENTGELFF	TGCGCCAGCAGCTTTGAGAACACCGGGGAGCTGTTTTTT
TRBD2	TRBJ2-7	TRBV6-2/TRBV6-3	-	CASSYVGTSGSYEQYF	TGTGCCAGCAGTTACGTTGGGACTAGCGGGAGTTACGAGCAGTACTTC